The 12 T cell receptor beta chains listed next were all sequenced from one sample in a study of beta chain features in type 1 diabetes. Whole-study results and caveats: In every one of the four CD4+ subsets, TCRB CDR3s were moderately but significantly shorter in Type 1 diabetes patients.

For these TCRs, the target antigens are not known. As every portion of the isolated RNA was reverse transcribed, the sequencing read expressed TCRB transcripts. Measured with immunoSEQ multiplex PCR; TCRdb has only the in-frame clones, and not every one. Among approximately 160,000 clones, more than 60% were seen once, and the ten largest hold approximately 0.089%. Sequenced: naive CD4+ T cells from blood. The source is a man aged 25-40 years with type 1 diabetes.

The V and J genes are TRBV29-1 and TRBJ2-1; 9 bases are a match to TRBD1. Losses at the gene ends were 0 bases for V and 9 bases for J; bases not matched to a gene: 6. The germline V gene has CDR1 SQVTM and CDR2 ANQGSEA. The CDR3 is 14 amino acids. This CDR3 reads CSVEEEDRGFEQFF. In nucleotides, the CDR3 is TGCAGCGTTGAAGAGGAGGACAGGGGATTTGAGCAGTTCTTC.

This clone was detected only a few times. V is TRBV5-4 and J is TRBJ1-4; 8 nucleotides match TRBD1. Germline CDR1 SGHNT, CDR2 YYREEE (reference sequence). The trim removed 5 bases at V and 2 bases at J, leaving 5 bases unmatched. The CDR3 totals 15 residues. The CDR3 is CASSHTGGTNEKLFF. In DNA, the CDR3 is TGTGCCAGCAGTCATACAGGGGGGACTAATGAAAAACTGTTTTTT.

The rearrangement uses TRBV2 and TRBJ2-3; no firm D call. CDR1 is SNHLY, CDR2 FYNNEI, per germline. Between the trimmed V and J ends, which lost 6 bases and 4 bases, there was a span of 5 bases. The CDR3 extends over 11 amino acids. CDR3 in amino acids: CASREADTQYF. The CDR3 DNA reads as TGTGCCAGCAGAGAGGCAGATACGCAGTATTTT. Full variable domain (outside the CDR3, taken from reference TRBV2 and TRBJ2-3): EPEVTQTPSHQVTQMGQEVILRCVPISNHLYFYWYRQILGQKVEFLVSFYNNEISEKSEIFDDQFSVERPDGSNFTLKIRSTKLEDSAMYFCASREADTQYFGPGTRLTVL.

The chain combines TRBV13 with TRBJ2-2; no clear D gene. Germline loops: CDR1 PRHDT, CDR2 FYEKMQ (reference sequence). The CDR3 is made up of 12 amino acids. V dropped 1 base and J dropped 5 bases, with 2 bases sitting between them. CDR3 residues: CASSLVTGELFF. In DNA, the CDR3 is TGTGCCAGCAGCTTAGTGACCGGGGAGCTGTTTTTT.

This chain joins TRBV7-2 and TRBJ2-5; 9 bases agree with TRBD2. The CDR3 extends over 15 amino acids. CDR1 and CDR2 from the germline V gene are SGHTA and FQGNSA. J lost 3 bases, V lost 3 bases, and 5 bases had no gene match. Here the CDR3 reads CASSFSGGREETQYF. Written as DNA, the CDR3 is TGTGCCAGCAGCTTTAGCGGGGGTCGGGAAGAGACCCAGTACTTC.

The chain recombines TRBV6-5 with TRBJ1-4; TRBD1 aligns across 10 bases. CDR1 MNHEY and CDR2 SVGAGI come from the germline V gene. V was pared by 6 bases and J by 5 bases, with 3 bases of the junction left unmatched. The CDR3 length is 14 residues. The CDR3 coding sequence is TGTGCCAGCAGCTCGGGACAGGGGAATGAAAAACTGTTTTTT. It specifies CASSSGQGNEKLFF.

V is TRBV7-8 and J is TRBJ2-1; tentatively, D is TRBD1 (6 bases). The CDR3 covers 17 residues. Trimming took 5 bases from V and 6 from J, leaving 23 bases between them. CDR1 and CDR2 from the germline V gene are SGHVS and FQNEAQ. CDR3 region: CASSQTPRAQGGNEQFF. The CDR3 DNA reads TGTGCCAGCAGCCAGACCCCCAGAGCCCAAGGGGGCAATGAGCAGTTCTTC.

The V and J genes are TRBV14 and TRBJ1-6; perhaps TRBD1 as D (5 bases). Per germline, CDR1 SGHDN and CDR2 FVKESK. The length of the CDR3 is 13 residues. V was clipped by 8 bases and J by 5 bases, with 10 bases between them. CDR3 protein: CASGTDHNSPLHF. Here the CDR3 DNA reads TGTGCCAGCGGGACGGATCATAATTCACCCCTCCACTTT.

On this clone itself: One end of the junction is discordant with germline, which a read error may explain. V and J are TRBV10-3 and TRBJ2-7; no firm D call. CDR1 ENHRY and CDR2 SYGVKD come from the germline V gene. This CDR3 contains 13 residues. The CDR3: CAIGETLSYEQYF. The CDR3 DNA sequence: TGTGCCATCGGTGAGACTCTGTCCTACGAGCAGTACTTC.

This chain uses TRBV7-2 with TRBJ2-7, with 7 bases matching TRBD2. Germline trimming cut 3 bases from V and 0 bases from J; bases unmatched to any gene: 8. This CDR3 spans 16 amino acids. Germline V gene lookup returns CDR1 SGHTA and CDR2 FQGNSA. The CDR3 is CASSFRSGSSSYEQYF. The CDR3 DNA is TGTGCCAGCAGCTTTCGTAGCGGGTCCAGCTCCTACGAGCAGTACTTC.

The chain employs TRBV7-2 and TRBJ2-3; D is perhaps TRBD2 (6 bases). The V end lost 4 bases, the J end lost 3 bases, and 11 bases lay between the germline ends. Per germline, CDR1 SGHTA and CDR2 FQGNSA. The CDR3 has 14 amino acids. For the CDR3, the DNA is TGTGCCAGCAGCTCCCATCGGGGGACAGATACGCAGTATTTT. Protein: CASSSHRGTDTQYF.

This clone occurred a few times. V gene TRBV7-9 combines with J gene TRBJ2-3; 8 bases map to TRBD2. The CDR3 has 15 residues. Germline CDR1 and CDR2: SEHNR and FQNEAQ (reference sequence). Germline trimming cut 3 bases from V and 1 base from J; bases unmatched to any gene: 3. CDR3 nucleotides: TGTGCCAGCAGCTTTCCACTAGCGGGCACAGATACGCAGTATTTT. Translation: CASSFPLAGTDTQYF.